The TCR beta chain described here comes from a study of regulatory T cells in long-lasting Graves disease. Study-wide results and limits: With persistent disease, TRBV28, TRBJ1-2 and TRBJ2-5 were the favored segments. New patients shared approximately 970 public clonotypes, and persistent patients shared more, with about 2,700.

In building TCR beta libraries, iRepertoire HTBI primers were used together with Arm-PCR of CDR3 regions. One entry per CDR3 protein results from TCRdb running MiXCR on the multiplex PCR reads. Here the sample spans under 800,000 distinct CDR3 sequences, approximately 15% being singletons. This clonotype was observed a few times. What it binds is unknown. Germline V gene lookup returns CDR1 PRHDT and CDR2 FYEKMQ (reference sequence). CDR3 length: 15 residues. The V end lost 4 bases, the J end lost 5 bases, and 16 bases lay between the germline ends. Time point here: newly diagnosed GD, antithyroid drugs for less than 3 months. After RNA was extracted from PBMCs, the TCR library was made from it. The same data also contributed to another study, on T cells in Graves' hyperthyroidism and ophthalmopathy. That paper notes: TCR CDR3 underwent first-round RT-PCR with the HTBI primer set.

The clonotype originates from a woman aged 25-40 years with Graves disease. V usage is TRBV13 and J usage is TRBJ2-3; D unresolved. Here the sequenced sample was peripheral blood mononuclear cells (PBMCs), taken at new diagnosis, from a patient treated with antithyroid drugs. The CDR3 reads CASSSGPAYGDTQYF. CDR3 sequence (DNA): TGTGCCAGCAGCTCGGGCCCCGCATATGGAGATACGCAGTATTTT.